The rows below give T cell receptor beta chains drawn from one sample of a study of molecular identifiers for immune sequencing clone quantification. Via MiXCR, TCRdb re-called the PCR reads, giving one row per CDR3 protein. This sample has 88,000 or so distinct CDR3 sequences; 21% occur once, and the top ten carry about 1%. Sequencing was carried out using naive CD8+ T cells from blood, with Jurkat cell RNA spiked in. The origin of the receptors is a human donor in good health. Some libraries in this study had Jurkat cell RNA spiked in. Both conserved end residues are part of each CDR3. A D gene is named only where the DNA matches it firmly. Part of the rows lack a size; the others show once, few, many or a class for expanded clones.

d_gene: -; abundance: -; j_gene: TRBJ2-3; len: 13; v_gene: TRBV27; CDR3aa: CASSLGLGDTQYF; CDR3nt: TGTGCCAGCAGTTTAGGTTTAGGAGATACGCAGTATTTT
d_gene: -; abundance: -; j_gene: TRBJ1-1; len: 14; v_gene: TRBV7-9; CDR3aa: CASSLDKGNTEAFF; CDR3nt: TGTGCCAGCAGCTTAGACAAGGGCAACACTGAAGCTTTCTTT
d_gene: TRBD1; abundance: many; j_gene: TRBJ2-7; len: 16; v_gene: TRBV7-9; CDR3aa: CASSTIPGTVLYEQYF; CDR3nt: TGTGCCAGCAGCACCATACCCGGGACAGTCCTCTACGAGCAGTACTTC
d_gene: -; abundance: many; j_gene: TRBJ2-7; len: 13; v_gene: TRBV20-1; CDR3aa: CSAMTTFSYEQYF; CDR3nt: TGCAGTGCCATGACCACGTTCTCCTACGAGCAGTACTTC
d_gene: TRBD1; abundance: -; j_gene: TRBJ2-7; len: 15; v_gene: TRBV11-2; CDR3aa: CASSLRGLKSYEQYF; CDR3nt: TGTGCCAGCAGCCTCAGGGGGCTAAAGTCCTACGAGCAGTACTTC
d_gene: TRBD1; abundance: many; j_gene: TRBJ2-4; len: 20; v_gene: TRBV23-1; CDR3aa: CASSQSELEMRTGGKNIQYF; CDR3nt: TGCGCCAGCAGTCAATCGGAATTGGAGATGAGGACAGGGGGCAAAAACATTCAGTACTTC
d_gene: TRBD1; abundance: -; j_gene: TRBJ1-3; len: 20; v_gene: TRBV28; CDR3aa: CASSPPPGQPTPFRGNTIYF; CDR3nt: TGTGCCAGCAGTCCTCCCCCGGGACAGCCTACCCCTTTTCGTGGAAACACCATATATTTT
d_gene: TRBD1; abundance: many; j_gene: TRBJ1-1; len: 12; v_gene: TRBV6-6; CDR3aa: CASTGGTTEAFF; CDR3nt: TGTGCCAGCACAGGGGGGACCACTGAAGCTTTCTTT
d_gene: -; abundance: many; j_gene: TRBJ2-4; len: 14; v_gene: TRBV4-3; CDR3aa: CASSQETGVDIQYF; CDR3nt: TGCGCCAGCAGCCAAGAGACGGGAGTAGACATTCAGTACTTC
d_gene: -; abundance: few; j_gene: TRBJ2-7; len: 15; v_gene: TRBV6-2/TRBV6-3; CDR3aa: CASSYSSSYSYEQYF; CDR3nt: TGTGCCAGCAGTTACAGTTCGTCTTACTCCTACGAGCAGTACTTC
d_gene: -; abundance: many; j_gene: TRBJ2-3; len: 16; v_gene: TRBV7-2; CDR3aa: CASSLAPTGGTDTQYF; CDR3nt: TGTGCCAGCAGCTTAGCGCCTACCGGGGGCACAGATACGCAGTATTTT
d_gene: TRBD2; abundance: few; j_gene: TRBJ2-1; len: 14; v_gene: TRBV12-3/TRBV12-4; CDR3aa: CASISGGLFNEQFF; CDR3nt: TGTGCCAGTATTAGCGGGGGCCTTTTCAATGAGCAGTTCTTC
d_gene: -; abundance: few; j_gene: TRBJ2-7; len: 15; v_gene: TRBV12-3/TRBV12-4; CDR3aa: CASSFSRGRDYEQYF; CDR3nt: TGTGCCAGCAGTTTCAGCAGGGGACGGGACTACGAGCAGTACTTC
d_gene: -; abundance: many; j_gene: TRBJ2-5; len: 12; v_gene: TRBV29-1; CDR3aa: CSVPRDQETQYF; CDR3nt: TGCAGCGTTCCGCGCGACCAAGAGACCCAGTACTTC
d_gene: -; abundance: many; j_gene: TRBJ2-7; len: 16; v_gene: TRBV4-2; CDR3aa: CASSQESGGAAYEQYF; CDR3nt: TGTGCCAGCAGCCAAGAGTCTGGGGGGGCAGCCTACGAGCAGTACTTC
d_gene: TRBD2; abundance: many; j_gene: TRBJ2-7; len: 16; v_gene: TRBV5-1; CDR3aa: CASSLSGGALSYEQYF; CDR3nt: TGCGCCAGCAGCTTGTCCGGGGGGGCTCTATCCTACGAGCAGTACTTC
d_gene: TRBD1; abundance: many; j_gene: TRBJ2-3; len: 17; v_gene: TRBV5-1; CDR3aa: CASRRDRGSLGTDTQYF; CDR3nt: TGCGCCAGCAGACGGGACAGGGGAAGTCTTGGCACAGATACGCAGTATTTT
d_gene: TRBD2; abundance: few; j_gene: TRBJ2-7; len: 14; v_gene: TRBV20-1; CDR3aa: CSARPSGSEYEQYF; CDR3nt: TGCAGTGCTAGACCTAGCGGGAGTGAATACGAGCAGTACTTC
d_gene: -; abundance: many; j_gene: TRBJ2-7; len: 12; v_gene: TRBV5-6; CDR3aa: CASSLGASEQYF; CDR3nt: TGTGCCAGCAGCTTGGGGGCCTCGGAGCAGTACTTC
d_gene: TRBD1; abundance: few; j_gene: TRBJ2-7; len: 13; v_gene: TRBV27; CDR3aa: CASATGSEYEQYF; CDR3nt: TGTGCCAGCGCGACAGGGTCGGAGTACGAGCAGTACTTC
d_gene: TRBD2; abundance: many; j_gene: TRBJ2-3; len: 15; v_gene: TRBV7-9; CDR3aa: CASSGPEAGADTQYF; CDR3nt: TGTGCCAGCAGTGGTCCTGAGGCGGGGGCAGATACGCAGTATTTT
d_gene: TRBD1; abundance: -; j_gene: TRBJ2-6; len: 16; v_gene: TRBV6-2/TRBV6-3; CDR3aa: CASSWTGMVGANALTF; CDR3nt: TGTGCCAGCAGTTGGACAGGGATGGTTGGGGCCAACGCCTTGACTTTC
d_gene: -; abundance: few; j_gene: TRBJ2-3; len: 16; v_gene: TRBV10-3; CDR3aa: CAISDGGGPETDTQYF; CDR3nt: TGTGCCATCAGTGATGGGGGGGGGCCGGAGACAGATACGCAGTATTTT
d_gene: TRBD2; abundance: many; j_gene: TRBJ2-2; len: 15; v_gene: TRBV29-1; CDR3aa: CSVQGAGVTGGELFF; CDR3nt: TGCAGCGTCCAAGGGGCGGGAGTCACGGGCGGGGAGCTGTTTTTT
d_gene: -; abundance: many; j_gene: TRBJ2-3; len: 15; v_gene: TRBV10-3; CDR3aa: CAISEGVGVTDTQYF; CDR3nt: TGTGCCATCAGTGAAGGTGTAGGAGTCACAGATACGCAGTATTTT
d_gene: TRBD2; abundance: many; j_gene: TRBJ2-7; len: 14; v_gene: TRBV5-8; CDR3aa: CASSPGGSTYEQYF; CDR3nt: TGTGCCAGCAGCCCGGGGGGGTCGACCTACGAGCAGTACTTC
d_gene: TRBD2; abundance: many; j_gene: TRBJ2-1; len: 15; v_gene: TRBV4-3; CDR3aa: CASSQDAGLADEQFF; CDR3nt: TGCGCCAGCAGCCAAGATGCGGGACTAGCCGATGAGCAGTTCTTC
d_gene: -; abundance: many; j_gene: TRBJ2-7; len: 13; v_gene: TRBV7-6; CDR3aa: CASSAPSGDEQYF; CDR3nt: TGTGCCAGCAGCGCCCCGTCTGGGGACGAGCAGTACTTC
d_gene: -; abundance: many; j_gene: TRBJ1-2; len: 16; v_gene: TRBV7-6; CDR3aa: CASSPLSTRESYGYTF; CDR3nt: TGTGCCAGCAGCCCCCTTTCTACCCGGGAGAGCTATGGCTACACCTTC
d_gene: -; abundance: -; j_gene: TRBJ2-2; len: 16; v_gene: TRBV7-9; CDR3aa: CASSSRQALNTGELFF; CDR3nt: TGTGCCAGCAGCTCTCGACAGGCTCTGAACACCGGGGAGCTGTTTTTT
d_gene: -; abundance: once; j_gene: TRBJ2-6; len: 15; v_gene: TRBV30; CDR3aa: CAWSPGLSRANVLTF; CDR3nt: TGTGCCTGGAGTCCCGGACTCTCTAGGGCCAACGTCCTGACTTTC
d_gene: TRBD2; abundance: -; j_gene: TRBJ2-7; len: 16; v_gene: TRBV27; CDR3aa: CAGSSGGLAALYEQYF; CDR3nt: TGTGCCGGCAGTTCAGGAGGACTAGCGGCACTTTACGAGCAGTACTTC
d_gene: TRBD1; abundance: many; j_gene: TRBJ2-5; len: 14; v_gene: TRBV12-3/TRBV12-4; CDR3aa: CASSSTGGSETQYF; CDR3nt: TGTGCCAGCAGTTCGACAGGGGGATCAGAGACCCAGTACTTC
d_gene: TRBD2; abundance: many; j_gene: TRBJ2-5; len: 15; v_gene: TRBV6-5; CDR3aa: CASSYGGGPQETQYF; CDR3nt: TGTGCCAGCAGTTATGGCGGGGGTCCCCAAGAGACCCAGTACTTC
d_gene: -; abundance: -; j_gene: TRBJ1-1; len: 11; v_gene: TRBV29-1; CDR3aa: CSVEGGAEAFF; CDR3nt: TGCAGCGTTGAAGGGGGGGCTGAAGCTTTCTTT
d_gene: -; abundance: -; j_gene: TRBJ2-5; len: 14; v_gene: TRBV6-2/TRBV6-3; CDR3aa: CASSYTAAQETQYF; CDR3nt: TGTGCCAGCAGTTATACGGCAGCCCAAGAGACCCAGTACTTC
d_gene: TRBD2; abundance: many; j_gene: TRBJ2-2; len: 15; v_gene: TRBV27; CDR3aa: CASSLAGANTGELFF; CDR3nt: TGTGCCAGCAGTTTAGCGGGAGCGAACACCGGGGAGCTGTTTTTT
d_gene: TRBD1; abundance: -; j_gene: TRBJ2-1; len: 15; v_gene: TRBV6-5; CDR3aa: CASSSPDRSHNEQFF; CDR3nt: TGTGCCAGCAGTTCACCGGACAGGTCCCACAATGAGCAGTTCTTC
d_gene: TRBD1; abundance: few; j_gene: TRBJ2-7; len: 11; v_gene: TRBV19; CDR3aa: CATGQVYEQYF; CDR3nt: TGTGCCACCGGACAGGTCTACGAGCAGTACTTC
d_gene: -; abundance: -; j_gene: TRBJ2-1; len: 12; v_gene: TRBV7-9; CDR3aa: CASSLAEDEQFF; CDR3nt: TGTGCCAGCAGCTTAGCGGAGGATGAGCAGTTCTTC
d_gene: TRBD1; abundance: many; j_gene: TRBJ2-7; len: 15; v_gene: TRBV10-2; CDR3aa: CASSGTGPVGYEQYF; CDR3nt: TGCGCCAGCAGTGGGACAGGGCCCGTGGGGTACGAGCAGTACTTC
d_gene: -; abundance: -; j_gene: TRBJ1-5; len: 15; v_gene: TRBV27; CDR3aa: CASSFRSGSNQPQHF; CDR3nt: TGTGCCAGCAGTTTTCGTTCGGGCAGCAATCAGCCCCAGCATTTT
d_gene: -; abundance: many; j_gene: TRBJ2-1; len: 15; v_gene: TRBV7-6; CDR3aa: CASSFLSSPDDEQFF; CDR3nt: TGTGCCAGCAGCTTTCTTAGCTCCCCGGATGATGAGCAGTTCTTC
d_gene: -; abundance: many; j_gene: TRBJ2-2; len: 17; v_gene: TRBV7-9; CDR3aa: CASSPTGSEGDTGELFF; CDR3nt: TGTGCCAGCAGCCCAACCGGGTCCGAAGGGGACACCGGGGAGCTGTTTTTT